This T cell receptor (beta chain) is drawn from a study of T-cell memory formation after mild COVID-19. Study-wide results and caveats: A second wave expanding day 15 to 37 was CD4+-biased; contracting clones were balanced.

UMIs and sample barcodes were carried by the TCR alpha and TCR beta cDNA libraries that 5'RACE produced using constant-segment primers. TCRdb reanalysed the 5' RACE reads using MiXCR and keeps one entry per CDR3 protein. The data contain about 340,000 distinct CDR3 sequences, over 10% of them singletons. On this clonotype: Its antigen is unknown.

V shed 6 bases, J shed 1 base, and the junction held 6 bases outside the gene matches. This CDR3 has 15 residues. This TCR came from a man between 18 and 35 years old who had mild COVID-19 (a few samples of this study predate the infection). Cell type and time point are not known. Sequencing used PBMCs or a T cell subset sorted from them (not recorded which). V is TRBV12-3 or TRBV12-4 and J is TRBJ1-5; TRBD1 matches at 7 bases. CDR3 residues: CASSETDRSNQPQHF. The CDR3 DNA follows: TGTGCCAGCAGCGAAACGGACAGGAGCAATCAGCCCCAGCATTTT.